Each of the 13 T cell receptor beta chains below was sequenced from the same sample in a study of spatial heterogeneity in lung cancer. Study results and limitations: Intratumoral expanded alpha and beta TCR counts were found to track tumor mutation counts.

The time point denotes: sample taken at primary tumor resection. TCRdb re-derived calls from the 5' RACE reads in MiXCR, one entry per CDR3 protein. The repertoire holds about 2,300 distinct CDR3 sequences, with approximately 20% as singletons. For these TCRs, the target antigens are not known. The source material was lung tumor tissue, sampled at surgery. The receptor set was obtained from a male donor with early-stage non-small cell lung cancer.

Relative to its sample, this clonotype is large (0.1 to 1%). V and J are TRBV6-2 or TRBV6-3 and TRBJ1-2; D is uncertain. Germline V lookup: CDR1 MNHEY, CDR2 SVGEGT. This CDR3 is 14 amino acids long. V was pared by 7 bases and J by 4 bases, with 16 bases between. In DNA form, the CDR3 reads TGTGCCAGCATCAACCCCCCTTCCATCTATGGCTACACCTTC. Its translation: CASINPPSIYGYTF.

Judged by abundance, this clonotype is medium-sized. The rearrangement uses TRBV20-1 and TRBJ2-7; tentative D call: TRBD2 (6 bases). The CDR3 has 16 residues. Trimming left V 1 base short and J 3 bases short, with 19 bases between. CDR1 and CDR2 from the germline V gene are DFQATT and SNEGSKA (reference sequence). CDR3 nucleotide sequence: TGCAGTGCTAGAGCCATGGGGGGACCTAAGGACTACGAGCAGTACTTC. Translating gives CSARAMGGPKDYEQYF.

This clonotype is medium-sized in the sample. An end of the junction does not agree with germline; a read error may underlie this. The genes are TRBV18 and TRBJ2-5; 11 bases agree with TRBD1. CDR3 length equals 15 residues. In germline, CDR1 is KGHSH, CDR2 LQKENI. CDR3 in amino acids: CASSSPGQGGETQYF. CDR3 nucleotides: TGTGCCAGCTCATCACCGGGACAGGGGGGAGAGACCCAGTACTTC.

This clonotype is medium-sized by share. The CDR3 DNA sequence: TGCGCCAGCAGCCAAGCGGGGGGTGATTATGGCTACACCTTC. This gives the protein CASSQAGGDYGYTF. V usage is TRBV4-1 and J usage is TRBJ1-2, with a weak D call TRBD1 (5 bases). This CDR3 is 14 amino acids long. Between the trimmed V and J ends, which lost 1 base and 5 bases, there was a span of 11 bases. Germline V lookup: CDR1 MGHRA, CDR2 YSYEKL.

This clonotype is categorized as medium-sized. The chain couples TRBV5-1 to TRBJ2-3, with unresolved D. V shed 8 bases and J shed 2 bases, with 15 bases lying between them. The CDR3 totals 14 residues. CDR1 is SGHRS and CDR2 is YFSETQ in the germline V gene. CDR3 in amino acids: CASAYGQTTDTQYF. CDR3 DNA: TGCGCCAGTGCCTACGGCCAAACCACAGATACGCAGTATTTT.

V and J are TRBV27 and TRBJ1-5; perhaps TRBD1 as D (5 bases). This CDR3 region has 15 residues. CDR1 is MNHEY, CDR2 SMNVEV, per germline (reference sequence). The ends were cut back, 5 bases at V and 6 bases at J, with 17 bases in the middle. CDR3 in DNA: TGTGCCAGCAGTCCCTGTGAGGGAAGGGGTCAGCCCCAGCATTTT. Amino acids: CASSPCEGRGQPQHF.

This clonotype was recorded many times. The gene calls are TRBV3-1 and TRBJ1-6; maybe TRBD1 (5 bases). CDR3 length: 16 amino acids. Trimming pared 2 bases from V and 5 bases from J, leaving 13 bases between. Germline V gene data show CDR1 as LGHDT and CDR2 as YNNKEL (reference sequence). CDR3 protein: CASSQRPGTNNSPLHF. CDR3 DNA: TGTGCCAGCAGCCAACGCCCCGGGACCAATAATTCACCCCTCCACTTT.

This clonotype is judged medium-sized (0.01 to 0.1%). The CDR3, as DNA: TGTGCCAGCAGTTCGGGGGACAGGGGTTTATACGAGCAGTACTTC. Translation: CASSSGDRGLYEQYF. The rearrangement links TRBV12-3 or TRBV12-4 to TRBJ2-7, with 10 bases aligning to TRBD1. The V segment lost 4 bases and the J segment 4 bases; nucleotides outside the gene matches: 7. The CDR3 sequence is 15 residues long.

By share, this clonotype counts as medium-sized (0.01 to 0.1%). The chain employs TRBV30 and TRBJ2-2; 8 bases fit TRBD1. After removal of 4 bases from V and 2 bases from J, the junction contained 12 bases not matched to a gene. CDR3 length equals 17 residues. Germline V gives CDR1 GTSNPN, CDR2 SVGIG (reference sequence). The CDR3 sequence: CAWNPLWGQVNTGELFF. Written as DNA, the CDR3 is TGTGCCTGGAACCCCCTTTGGGGACAGGTAAACACCGGGGAGCTGTTTTTT. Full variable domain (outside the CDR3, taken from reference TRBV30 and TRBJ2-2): SQTIHQWPATLVQPVGSPLSLECTVEGTSNPNLYWYRQAAGRGLQLLFYSVGIGQISSEVPQNLSASRPQDRQFILSSKKLLLSDSGFYLCAWNPLWGQVNTGELFFGEGSRLTVL.

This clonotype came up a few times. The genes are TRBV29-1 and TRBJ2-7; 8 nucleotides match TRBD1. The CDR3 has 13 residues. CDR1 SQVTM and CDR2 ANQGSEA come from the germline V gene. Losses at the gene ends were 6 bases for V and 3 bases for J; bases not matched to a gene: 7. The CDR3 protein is CSVAGTGHYEQYF. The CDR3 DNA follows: TGCAGCGTCGCCGGGACAGGACACTACGAGCAGTACTTC.

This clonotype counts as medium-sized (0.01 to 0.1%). Here the CDR3 reads CASSLGNAGAETQYF. The CDR3 DNA is TGTGCCAGCAGCTTAGGAAACGCAGGGGCGGAGACCCAGTACTTC. The rearrangement uses TRBV11-2 and TRBJ2-5, with D perhaps matching TRBD1 (6 bases). V was pared by 1 base and J by 5 bases, with 14 bases between. CDR3 length: 15 amino acids. Germline-derived CDR1 and CDR2 are SGHAT and FQNNGV.

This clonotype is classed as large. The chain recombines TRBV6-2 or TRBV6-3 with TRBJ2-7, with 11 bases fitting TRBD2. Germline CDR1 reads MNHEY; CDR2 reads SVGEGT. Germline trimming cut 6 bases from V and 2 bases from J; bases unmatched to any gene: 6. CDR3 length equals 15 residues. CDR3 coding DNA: TGTGCCAGCAGAGAAAATAGCGGGAGGGCCTACGAGCAGTACTTC. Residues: CASRENSGRAYEQYF.

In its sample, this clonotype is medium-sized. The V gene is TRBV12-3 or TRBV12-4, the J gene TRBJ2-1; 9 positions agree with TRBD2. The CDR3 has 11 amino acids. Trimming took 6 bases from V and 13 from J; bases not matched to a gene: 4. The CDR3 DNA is TGTGCCAGCAGCCCCGGGACTAGCCAGTTCTTC. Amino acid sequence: CASSPGTSQFF.